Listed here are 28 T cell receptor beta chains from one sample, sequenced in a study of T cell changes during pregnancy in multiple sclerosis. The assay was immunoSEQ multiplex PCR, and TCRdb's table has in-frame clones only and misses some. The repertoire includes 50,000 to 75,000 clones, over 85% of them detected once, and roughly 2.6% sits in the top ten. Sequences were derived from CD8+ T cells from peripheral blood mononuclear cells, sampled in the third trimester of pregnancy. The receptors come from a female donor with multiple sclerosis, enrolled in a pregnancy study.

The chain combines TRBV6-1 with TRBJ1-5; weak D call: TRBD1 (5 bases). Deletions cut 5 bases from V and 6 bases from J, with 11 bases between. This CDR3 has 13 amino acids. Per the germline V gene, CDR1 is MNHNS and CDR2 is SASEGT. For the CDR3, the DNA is TGTGCCAGCAGTTGGGGGGGTAGTCAGCCCCAGCATTTT. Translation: CASSWGGSQPQHF.

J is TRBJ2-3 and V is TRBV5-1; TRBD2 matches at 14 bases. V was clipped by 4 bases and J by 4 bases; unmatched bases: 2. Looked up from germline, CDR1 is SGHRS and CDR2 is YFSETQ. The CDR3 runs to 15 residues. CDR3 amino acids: CASSQGLAGADTQYF. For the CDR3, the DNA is TGCGCCAGCAGCCAGGGACTAGCGGGAGCAGATACGCAGTATTTT. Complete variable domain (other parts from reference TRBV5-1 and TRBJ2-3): KAGVTQTPRYLIKTRGQQVTLSCSPISGHRSVSWYQQTPGQGLQFLFEYFSETQRNKGNFPGRFSGRQFSNSRSEMNVSTLELGDSALYLCASSQGLAGADTQYFGPGTRLTVL.

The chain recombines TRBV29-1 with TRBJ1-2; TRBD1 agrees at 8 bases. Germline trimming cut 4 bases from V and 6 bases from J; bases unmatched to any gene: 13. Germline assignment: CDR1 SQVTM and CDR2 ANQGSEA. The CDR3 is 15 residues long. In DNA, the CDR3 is TGCAGCGTTGTTGGACAGGGTACCTTTTTGCATGGCTACACCTTC. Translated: CSVVGQGTFLHGYTF.

The CDR3 bases are TGTGCCAGCAGCGCCGCCGGGGGGCAGTATTTT. This sequence encodes CASSAAGGQYF. This chain connects TRBV9 to TRBJ2-3; TRBD2 is a possible D gene (6 bases). Germline CDR1 and CDR2: SGDLS and YYNGEE. The CDR3 spans 11 residues. The V end was cut by 3 bases, the J end by 11 bases, with 10 bases between.

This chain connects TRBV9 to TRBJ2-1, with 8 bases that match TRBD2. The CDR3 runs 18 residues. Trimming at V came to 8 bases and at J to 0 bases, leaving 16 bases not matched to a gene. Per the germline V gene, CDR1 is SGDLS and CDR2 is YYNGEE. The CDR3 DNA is TGTGCCAGGGGCTCCGGAGCGGGAGTTGCCAGCTCCTACAATGAGCAGTTCTTC. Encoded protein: CARGSGAGVASSYNEQFF. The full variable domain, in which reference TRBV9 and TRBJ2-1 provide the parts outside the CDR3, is DSGVTQTPKHLITATGQRVTLRCSPRSGDLSVYWYQQSLDQGLQFLIQYYNGEERAKGNILERFSAQQFPDLHSELNLSSLELGDSALYFCARGSGAGVASSYNEQFFGPGTRLTVL.

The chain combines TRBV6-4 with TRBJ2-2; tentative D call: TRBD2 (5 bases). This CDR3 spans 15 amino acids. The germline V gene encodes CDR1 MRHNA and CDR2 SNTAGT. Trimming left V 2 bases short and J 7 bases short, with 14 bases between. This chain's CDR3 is CASSDGQEEHGELFF. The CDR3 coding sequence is TGTGCCAGCAGTGACGGGCAGGAGGAACACGGGGAGCTGTTTTTT.

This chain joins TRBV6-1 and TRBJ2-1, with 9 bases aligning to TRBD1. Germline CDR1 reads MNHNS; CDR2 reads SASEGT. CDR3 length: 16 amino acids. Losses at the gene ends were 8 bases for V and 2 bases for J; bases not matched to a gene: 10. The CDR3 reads CASGEDRDRAYNEQFF. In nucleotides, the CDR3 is TGTGCCAGCGGGGAAGACCGGGACAGGGCCTACAATGAGCAGTTCTTC.

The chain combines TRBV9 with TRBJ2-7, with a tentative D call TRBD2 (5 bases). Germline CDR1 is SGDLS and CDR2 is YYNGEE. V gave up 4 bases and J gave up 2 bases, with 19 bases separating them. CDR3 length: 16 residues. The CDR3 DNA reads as TGTGCCAGCAGCCCGCCGGACTGGGAAAGAACCTACGAGCAGTACTTC. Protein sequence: CASSPPDWERTYEQYF.

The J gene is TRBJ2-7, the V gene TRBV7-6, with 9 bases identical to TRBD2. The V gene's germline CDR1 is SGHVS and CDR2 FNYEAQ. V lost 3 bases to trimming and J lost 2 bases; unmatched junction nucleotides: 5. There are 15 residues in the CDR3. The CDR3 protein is CASSFGTSTPYEQYF. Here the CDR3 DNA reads TGTGCCAGCAGCTTCGGGACTAGCACCCCCTACGAGCAGTACTTC.

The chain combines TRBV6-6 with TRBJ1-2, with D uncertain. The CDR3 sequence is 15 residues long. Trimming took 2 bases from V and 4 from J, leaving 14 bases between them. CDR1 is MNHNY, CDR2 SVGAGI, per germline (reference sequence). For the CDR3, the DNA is TGTGCCAGCAGTTACCCGACGGGATCGGGCTATGGCTACACCTTC. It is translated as CASSYPTGSGYGYTF.

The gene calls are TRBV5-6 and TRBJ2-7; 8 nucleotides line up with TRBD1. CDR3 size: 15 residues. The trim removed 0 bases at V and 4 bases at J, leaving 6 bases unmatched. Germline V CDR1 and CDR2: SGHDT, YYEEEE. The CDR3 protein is CASSLGAGGVYEQYF. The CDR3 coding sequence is TGTGCCAGCAGCTTGGGGGCAGGGGGCGTGTACGAGCAGTACTTC.

The CDR3 DNA follows: TGTGCCAGCAGCTACTCTAGCGGGGCTAGCTCCTACAATGAGCAGTTCTTC. Translation gives CASSYSSGASSYNEQFF. The rearrangement joins TRBV11-2 to TRBJ2-1; 9 bases agree with TRBD2. The CDR3 length is 17 residues. The junction had 7 bases not matched to a gene; V was cut back by 4 bases and J by 0 bases. The germline V gene has CDR1 SGHAT and CDR2 FQNNGV.

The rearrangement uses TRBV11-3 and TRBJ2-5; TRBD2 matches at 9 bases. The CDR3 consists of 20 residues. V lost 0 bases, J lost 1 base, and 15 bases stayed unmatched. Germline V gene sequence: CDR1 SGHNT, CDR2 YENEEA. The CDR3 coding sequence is TGTGCCAGCAGCTTAGATGGCCGACTACTAGCGGGTCCCTCCCAAGAGACCCAGTACTTC. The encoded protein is CASSLDGRLLAGPSQETQYF. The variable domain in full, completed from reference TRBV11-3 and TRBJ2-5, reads EAGVVQSPRYKIIEKKQPVAFWCNPISGHNTLYWYLQNLGQGPELLIRYENEEAVDDSQLPKDRFSAERLKGVDSTLKIQPAELGDSAVYLCASSLDGRLLAGPSQETQYFGPGTRLLVL.

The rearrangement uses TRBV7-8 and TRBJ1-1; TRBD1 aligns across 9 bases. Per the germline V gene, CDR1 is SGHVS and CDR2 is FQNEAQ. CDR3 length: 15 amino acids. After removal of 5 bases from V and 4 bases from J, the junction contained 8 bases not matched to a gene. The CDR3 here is CASSELQGASTEAFF. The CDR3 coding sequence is TGTGCCAGCAGCGAGTTACAGGGGGCGAGCACTGAAGCTTTCTTT.

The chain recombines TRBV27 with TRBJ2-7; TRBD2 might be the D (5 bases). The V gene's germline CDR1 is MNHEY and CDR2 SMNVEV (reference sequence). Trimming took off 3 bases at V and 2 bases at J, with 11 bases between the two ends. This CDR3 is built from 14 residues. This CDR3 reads CASSFSGNPYEQYF. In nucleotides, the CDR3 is TGTGCCAGCAGTTTCAGCGGTAACCCCTACGAGCAGTACTTC.

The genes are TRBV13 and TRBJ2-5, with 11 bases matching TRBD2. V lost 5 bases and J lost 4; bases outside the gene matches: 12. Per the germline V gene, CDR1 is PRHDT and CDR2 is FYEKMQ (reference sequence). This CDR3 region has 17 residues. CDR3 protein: CASSPPPSGRSGETQYF. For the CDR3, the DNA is TGTGCCAGCAGCCCCCCCCCTAGCGGGAGGTCAGGAGAGACCCAGTACTTC.

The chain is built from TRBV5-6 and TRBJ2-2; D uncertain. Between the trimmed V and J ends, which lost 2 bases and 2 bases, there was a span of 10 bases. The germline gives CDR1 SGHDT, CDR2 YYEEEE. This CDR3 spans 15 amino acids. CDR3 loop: CASSLSVSNTGELFF. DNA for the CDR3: TGTGCCAGCAGCTTATCAGTTAGCAACACCGGGGAGCTGTTTTTT.

In DNA, the CDR3 is TGTGCCAGCAGCCACCGGACAGATTTATGGACTGAAGCTTTCTTT. This sequence encodes CASSHRTDLWTEAFF. The chain links TRBV5-6 to TRBJ1-1; perhaps TRBD1 as D (6 bases). Germline V gives CDR1 SGHDT, CDR2 YYEEEE. Trimming stripped 4 bases from V and 5 bases from J, with 18 bases between. CDR3 size: 15 residues.

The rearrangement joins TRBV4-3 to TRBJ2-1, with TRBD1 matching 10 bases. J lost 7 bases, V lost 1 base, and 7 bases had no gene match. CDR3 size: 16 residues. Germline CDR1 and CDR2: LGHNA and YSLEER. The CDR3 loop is CASSQVDRGLPNEQFF. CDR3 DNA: TGCGCCAGCAGCCAAGTAGACAGGGGGCTCCCTAATGAGCAGTTCTTC.

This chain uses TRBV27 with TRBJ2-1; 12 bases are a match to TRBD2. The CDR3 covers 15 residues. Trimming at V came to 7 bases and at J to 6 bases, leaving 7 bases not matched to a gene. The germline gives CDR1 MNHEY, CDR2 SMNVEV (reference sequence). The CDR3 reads CASTDGLAGPNEQFF. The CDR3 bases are TGTGCCAGCACCGACGGACTAGCGGGACCCAATGAGCAGTTCTTC.

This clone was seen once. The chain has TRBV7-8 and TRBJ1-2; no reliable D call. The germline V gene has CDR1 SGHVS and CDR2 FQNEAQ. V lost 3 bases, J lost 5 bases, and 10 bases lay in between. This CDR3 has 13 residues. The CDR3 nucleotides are TGTGCCAGCAGCTTTTGGGCCTCGTATGGCTACACCTTC. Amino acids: CASSFWASYGYTF.

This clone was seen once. CDR3 in amino acids: CASSQEVGLADTQRIHEQYF. CDR3 DNA: TGCGCCAGCAGCCAAGAGGTTGGGCTAGCGGACACCCAAAGGATCCACGAGCAGTACTTC. The chain has TRBV4-3 and TRBJ2-7; 7 nucleotides agree with TRBD2. CDR3 size: 20 residues. Germline V gene data show CDR1 as LGHNA and CDR2 as YSLEER. V lost 0 bases and J lost 5; bases outside the gene matches: 22.

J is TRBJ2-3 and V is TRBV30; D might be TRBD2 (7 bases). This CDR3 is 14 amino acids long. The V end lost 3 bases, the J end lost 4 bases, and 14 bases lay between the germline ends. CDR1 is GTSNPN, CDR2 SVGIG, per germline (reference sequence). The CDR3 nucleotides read TGTGCCTGGAGGACGGGGGGCTGGGCAGATACGCAGTATTTT. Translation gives CAWRTGGWADTQYF.

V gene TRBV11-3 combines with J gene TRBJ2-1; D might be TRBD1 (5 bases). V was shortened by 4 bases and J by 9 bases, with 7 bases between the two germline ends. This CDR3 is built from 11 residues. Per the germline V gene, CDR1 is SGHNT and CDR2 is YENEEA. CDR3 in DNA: TGTGCCAGCAGCTCAGGGATTGAGCAGTTCTTC. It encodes CASSSGIEQFF.

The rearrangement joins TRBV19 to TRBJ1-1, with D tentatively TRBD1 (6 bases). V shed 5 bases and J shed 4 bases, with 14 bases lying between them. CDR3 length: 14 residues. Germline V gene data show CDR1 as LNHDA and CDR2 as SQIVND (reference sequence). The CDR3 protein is CASSVATGSTEAFF. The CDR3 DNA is TGTGCCAGTAGTGTCGCTACAGGGAGCACTGAAGCTTTCTTT. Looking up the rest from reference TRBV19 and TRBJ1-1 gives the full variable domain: DGGITQSPKYLFRKEGQNVTLSCEQNLNHDAMYWYRQDPGQGLRLIYYSQIVNDFQKGDIAEGYSVSREKKESFPLTVTSAQKNPTAFYLCASSVATGSTEAFFGQGTRLTVV.

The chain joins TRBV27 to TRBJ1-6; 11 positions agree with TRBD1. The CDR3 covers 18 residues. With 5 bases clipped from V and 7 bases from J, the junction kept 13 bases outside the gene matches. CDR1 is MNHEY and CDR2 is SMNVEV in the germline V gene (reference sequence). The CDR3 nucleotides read TGTGCCAGCAGTCCTCGGGACAGGGGGTGGCTGATCAATTCACCCCTCCACTTT. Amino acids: CASSPRDRGWLINSPLHF.

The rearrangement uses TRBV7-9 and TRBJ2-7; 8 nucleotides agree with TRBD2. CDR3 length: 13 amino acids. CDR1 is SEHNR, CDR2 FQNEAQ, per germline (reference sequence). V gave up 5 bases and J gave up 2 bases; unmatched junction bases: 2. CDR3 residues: CASSRSGTYEQYF. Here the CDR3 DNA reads TGTGCCAGCAGCCGTAGCGGGACCTACGAGCAGTACTTC.

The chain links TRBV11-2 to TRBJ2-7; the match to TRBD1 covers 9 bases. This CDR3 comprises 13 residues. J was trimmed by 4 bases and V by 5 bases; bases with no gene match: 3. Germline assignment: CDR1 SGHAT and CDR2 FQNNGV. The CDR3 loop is CASSTGTGYEQYF. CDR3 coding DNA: TGTGCCAGCAGCACTGGGACAGGGTACGAGCAGTACTTC. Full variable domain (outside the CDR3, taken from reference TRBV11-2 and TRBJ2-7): EAGVAQSPRYKIIEKRQSVAFWCNPISGHATLYWYQQILGQGPKLLIQFQNNGVVDDSQLPKDRFSAERLKGVDSTLKIQPAKLEDSAVYLCASSTGTGYEQYFGPGTRLTVT.